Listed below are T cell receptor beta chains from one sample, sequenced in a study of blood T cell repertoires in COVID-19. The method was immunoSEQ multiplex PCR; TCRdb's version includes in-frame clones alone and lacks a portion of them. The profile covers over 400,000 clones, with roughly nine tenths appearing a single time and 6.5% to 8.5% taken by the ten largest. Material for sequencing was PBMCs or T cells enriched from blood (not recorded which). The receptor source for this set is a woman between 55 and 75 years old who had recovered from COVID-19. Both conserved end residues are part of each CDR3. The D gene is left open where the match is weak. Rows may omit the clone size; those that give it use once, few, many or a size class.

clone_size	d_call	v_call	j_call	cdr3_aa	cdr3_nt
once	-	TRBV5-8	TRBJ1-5	CASSLGDQPQHF	TGTGCCAGCAGCTTGGGAGATCAGCCCCAGCATTTT
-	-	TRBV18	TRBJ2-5	CASSLGQLETQYF	TGTGCCAGCTCACTTGGACAGTTGGAGACCCAGTACTTC
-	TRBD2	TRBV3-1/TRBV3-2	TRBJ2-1	CASSLRRGLATYNEQFF	TGTGCCAGCAGCCTAAGGAGGGGACTAGCGACCTACAATGAGCAGTTCTTC
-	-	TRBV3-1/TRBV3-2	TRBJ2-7	CASSQGGLDPYEQYF	TGTGCCAGCAGTCAAGGGGGGCTAGATCCCTACGAGCAGTACTTC
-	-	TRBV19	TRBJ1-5	CASSAPGVPNQPQHF	TGTGCCAGTAGTGCCCCAGGGGTCCCCAATCAGCCCCAGCATTTT
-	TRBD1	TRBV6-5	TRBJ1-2	CASSKGQTYGYTF	TGTGCCAGCAGCAAGGGACAGACCTATGGCTACACCTTC
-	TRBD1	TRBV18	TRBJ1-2	CASSPPGQGTGHGYTF	TGTGCCAGCTCACCACCGGGACAGGGAACCGGCCATGGCTACACCTTC
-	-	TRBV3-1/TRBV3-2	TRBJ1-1	CASSQDHGNTEAFF	TGTGCCAGCAGCCAAGATCACGGGAACACTGAAGCTTTCTTT
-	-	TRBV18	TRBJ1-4	CASSPNNEKLFF	TGTGCCAGCTCACCCAATAATGAAAAACTGTTTTTT
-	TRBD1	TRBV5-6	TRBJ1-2	CASSLGGQANYGYTF	TGTGCCAGCAGCTTGGGAGGACAGGCTAACTATGGCTACACCTTC
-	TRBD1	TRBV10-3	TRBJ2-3	CAIRSGTGFEDTQYF	TGTGCCATCAGATCCGGGACAGGGTTTGAAGATACGCAGTATTTT
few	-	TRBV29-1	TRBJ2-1	CSVDHSTRDEQFF	TGCAGCGTTGACCATTCGACTAGAGATGAGCAGTTCTTC
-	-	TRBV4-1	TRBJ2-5	CASSQDPLAVETQYF	TGCGCCAGCAGCCAAGATCCTCTAGCAGTTGAGACCCAGTACTTC
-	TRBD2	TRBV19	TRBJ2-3	CASSIEGFAGARTDTQYF	TGTGCCAGTAGTATCGAAGGGTTTGCGGGAGCCCGCACAGATACGCAGTATTTT
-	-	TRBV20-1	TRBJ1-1	CSASMVRDTEAFF	TGCAGTGCTAGTATGGTGAGGGACACTGAAGCTTTCTTT